Included here is one TCR beta chain sequence, with context. No cognate antigen has been identified for it. There are no base qualities to consult, and no much larger clone falls within one base. The data originate from a study of T cells in Graves' hyperthyroidism and ophthalmopathy (dated by TCRdb to about 2019). About the study as a whole: Peripheral blood was collected at initial diagnosis, before any treatment. TCR V-J signatures able to tell the groups apart were searched for in a discovery cohort of 95 or so patients, of whom roughly 42 had Graves' ophthalmopathy and 55 to 60 had stable Graves' hyperthyroidism. Whether ophthalmopathy could be predicted prospectively was tested in an independent validation cohort made up of under 20 hyperthyroidism patients plus 17 patients who later progressed to ophthalmopathy. The 95 to 100 discovery patients were randomly divided into training and test sets at a 7:3 ratio. Thyroid tissue and blood T-cell repertoires from six Graves' hyperthyroidism patients were also compared in the study. After sampling, hyperthyroidism patients received methimazole starting at 30 mg daily, and ophthalmopathy patients received high-dose intravenous methylprednisolone. According to the paper, TCR Vbeta CDR3 sequencing was carried out on approximately 140 peripheral blood samples, which came from approximately 43 ophthalmopathy, 70 to 80 hyperthyroidism and approximately 17 progressor patients. Summary of the overall study and its limitations: A 13 V-J signature model separated ophthalmopathy from stable hyperthyroidism, with approximately 87% sensitivity and roughly 81% specificity in cross-validation and 80%/75% in testing. During validation, the model predicted progression to ophthalmopathy a median of roughly 7.1 months ahead of onset, with more than 55% sensitivity and almost 75% specificity. No statistical method was used to set the sample size in advance, and investigators knew the group allocation. Most expanded thyroid clonotypes (frequency above 0.001) were also found in blood, which suggests that blood repertoires may mirror thyroid immune responses.

Amplification of TCR beta CDR3 regions was carried out from RNA transcripts. A first-round RT-PCR of the TCR CDR3 used the HTBI primer set with the Qiagen OneStep RT-PCR kit. A second multiplex PCR round built the libraries, followed by size selection and purification. Sequencing of the libraries was done on an Illumina HiSeq2000 using paired-end 100 bp reads. Per the original workflow: Raw data were processed with SOAPnuke, discarding reads with adapters, uncalled bases, mean Phred below 15, or no exact constant-primer or identifier match. High-quality paired reads were merged with COPE v1.2.5, and unique nucleotide sequences were defined as clonotypes. MiTCR v1.1 was used to align the clonotypes against IMGT TRBV, TRBD and TRBJ reference segments. Only V-J combinations with frequency above 0.0001, covering approximately 99% of repertoires, were analysed. A TCS score was defined as the ratio of F50 (clonal expansion) to E x V (chaos), with BLOSUM62-based TCRdist applied between CDR3 peptides within each V-J. Welch's t-statistics and random forest reduced just over 500 V-J features to 13, which were used in a naive Bayes classifier (R e1071). TCRdb reanalyzed the raw reads on its own, using fastp at Q25 for trimming and MiXCR for clone calling, and kept in-frame beta chains. All rows with the same CDR3 protein become a single entry with the most common DNA and genes. None of the V and J calls come from the authors' own analysis; TCRdb made them. This sample is represented by 400,000 to 600,000 distinct CDR3 sequences; roughly a sixth of them were singletons. 29% of the sample lies in the top ten.

For this chain, trimming is 5 bases at the V end and 4 bases at the J end, and the number of junction bases without a gene match is 7. From its cysteine to its phenylalanine, the CDR3 spans 14 amino acids. The retained sequence is limited to the CDR3, 42 bases, with the frame set at the first base. CDR1 and CDR2 are drawn from the germline V gene: MNHEY, SVGEGT. Ophthalmopathy patients had moderately to severely active disease, Clinical Activity Score of at least 3, NOSPECS grade of at least 4, and duration under 3 months. The study excluded patients with uncontrolled infections, other autoimmune diseases, pregnancy or lactation. Diagnoses were based on clinical symptoms, serum thyroxine and TRAb, thyroid ultrasound and orbital computed tomography. PBMCs were isolated from about 9 ml of fresh peripheral blood by Ficoll-Paque density gradient centrifugation. Total RNA was extracted with Trizol reagent, and quality was checked on an Agilent 2100 Bioanalyzer.

The chain joins TRBV6-2 or TRBV6-3 to TRBJ2-5; TRBD1 aligns with 7 central bases. Material for sequencing was blood. The sequence derives from a woman aged 25-40 years with Graves' ophthalmopathy. DNA sequence: TGTGCCAGCAGTGCCCAACAGGGGAGAGAGACCCAGTACTTC. It translates to CASSAQQGRETQYF.